This entry is about one TCR beta chain. Its target is not known. These data come from a study of shared clonotypes between healthy human individuals. Background on the study: Ranging from 18 to 49 in age, donors were two women and three men.

Broader study findings: Clonotypes which were not shared had lower generation probabilities than clonotypes that all four donors shared.

CDR3 length: 15 amino acids. V shed 0 bases and J 2 bases; nucleotides not matched to a gene: 4. Per germline, CDR1 MNHNY and CDR2 SVGAGI (reference sequence). Repertoires were generated with immunoSEQ multiplex PCR, while TCRdb's copy carries only in-frame clones and drops some. The data contain 150,000 to 200,000 clones, approximately 92% of them singletons. Material: naive CD4+ T cells sorted from blood. Subset defined: CD45RA+ positively selected. This TCR derives from a woman in her 30s in good health. The chain is built from TRBV6-6 and TRBJ2-7; 7 bases line up with TRBD1. CDR3 coding DNA: TGTGCCAGCAGTTACTCGGGGACAGAACCCTACGAGCAGTACTTC. This encodes CASSYSGTEPYEQYF.